Below, one T cell receptor (beta chain) is given with its context. This receptor's antigen is unknown. No per-base quality is available; no much larger clone lies one base away. This entry comes from a study of shared clonotypes between healthy human individuals (dated by TCRdb to the early 2020s). Notes on the research overall: The cohort included three men and a couple of women between 18 and 49 years of age. Per donor, leukapheresis produced somewhere between about 0.9 and 9 billion PBMCs. To estimate repertoire size and how much clonotype sharing occurs between individuals, the study deeply sequenced the blood TCR repertoires of five healthy adults. Libraries were prepared and TCR repertoires were sequenced by different laboratories using diverse techniques, in order to increase sequencing depth and limit assay-specific biases. Per donor, three plates each were used for CD4 naive and CD4 memory, two for CD8 naive, and one for CD8 memory. The paper as a whole reports these results and caveats: Clonotypes shared by all four sorted-subset donors showed higher generation probabilities than non-shared clonotypes. Pairwise subsampling indicated that sequencing depth was expected to affect the degree of clonotype sharing among donors. Across a handful of donors, about 5.2% of naive CD4, 3% to 4% of naive CD8, about 2% of memory CD4, and approximately 0.4% of memory CD8 clonotypes were shared. Incomplete sequencing was indicated by rarefaction of sorted-subset datasets, despite the large sequencing depth. The genetic and exposure-history diversity represented was limited by the small number of donors. Sampling was restricted to blood, and TCR repertoires in tissue are likely to differ from TCR repertoires in blood. Larger estimated clonotype richness was generally found for naive subsets than for memory subsets.

The germline V gene supplies CDR1 SGHTA and CDR2 FQGNSA. The CDR3 holds 15 amino acids from the cysteine to the phenylalanine. Solely the CDR3 DNA is kept, with 45 bases framed from the first base. V is clipped by 1 base and J by 0 bases, and the sequence between their germline boundaries is 8 bases long. Using the deep immunoSEQ assay, TCR CDR3 regions were amplified from genomic DNA by multiplex PCR. Extracted genomic DNA from each cell subset was spread evenly across all wells of several immunoSEQ 96-well plates, with each plate serving as a replicate. For sorted subsets, 200 to 250 ng genomic DNA, equal to about 30,000 T cell genomes, was loaded into each replicate PCR. Purified libraries were quantified with a Qubit 3.0 fluorometer, sized on a Bioanalyzer 2100, and re-quantified with the KAPA Library Quantification kit. Every immunoSEQ 96-well plate was sequenced on a separate single-read 150-cycle Illumina NextSeq 550 flow cell. The authors' pipeline ran thus. Because the immunoSEQ output held only junctional sequences and lacked quality scores, the filtering could not match the filtering applied to full-length reads. Sequences were annotated with PyIR, a Python wrapper for IgBLAST v1.9, and V/J genes and CDR3 were assigned using IMGT germline references. Reads were filtered out if the reads had weak V/J assignments (E-value above 1e-6), no CDR3, stop codons, out-of-frame junctions, or ambiguous translated residues. V3J clonotypes were defined as sequences sharing the same inferred V gene, J gene, and CDR3 amino acid sequence. The percentage overlap between two repertoires was calculated by dividing the number of shared unique clonotypes by the size of the smaller repertoire. Richness of each repertoire was evaluated using RTK rarefaction, the Chao1 estimator, and Recon v2.1 estimates of unobserved clonotypes. Generation probabilities for all TCRbeta clonotypes obtained by the gDNA method from a handful of donors were computed using OLGA. TCRdb took this table from immuneACCESS and kept in-frame rearrangements with V and J called. Such tables lack part of the clones; where checked against another copy, unresolved V genes explain under half of the gap, and the rest is unexplained. D and trimming were read from the DNA, whereas the V and J calls and clone size are those reported in that table. Recorded for this sample are around 2,000,000 clones; roughly 94% of them occurred a single time. Together, the top ten hold around 0.13% of the sample.

Healthy HIV-negative adults with no recently reported acute infections or vaccinations were included as donors. Every donor was a Caucasian adult living in Nashville, Tennessee, USA. CD4+ T cells were enriched by magnetic negative selection, after which naive cells were positively selected on CD45RA and the negative fraction was taken as the memory subset. Blood was obtained by leukapheresis, after which PBMCs were separated by Ficoll-Histopaque density gradient centrifugation and cryopreserved in liquid nitrogen vapor phase. Analytical flow cytometry was used to check the purity and quantity of each magnetically sorted T cell population. Genomic DNA was isolated from each sorted fraction and quantified by UV absorbance on a Nanodrop 2000c.

This chain is built from TRBV7-2 and TRBJ2-3, with no confident D gene call. The sample consisted of naive CD4+ T cells sorted from blood. The cell subset or site tag for this specimen amounts to: CD45RA+ positively selected. The sequence came from a young man in good health. CDR3 protein: CASSLEPTSTDTQYF. The nucleotides are TGTGCCAGCAGCTTAGAACCCACTAGCACAGATACGCAGTATTTT.